These 25 T cell receptor beta chains came from one sample sequenced in a study of blood T cell repertoires in COVID-19. Only in-frame clones appear in the TCRdb table, and some are missing; sequencing was by immunoSEQ multiplex PCR. The sample consists of 250,000 to 300,000 clones, about 87% of them appearing once. The specimen was peripheral blood. These receptors all stem from a woman aged 55-69 years with COVID-19, enrolled during active disease.

The gene calls are TRBV15 and TRBJ1-5, with 8 bases identical to TRBD1. This CDR3 is built from 23 residues. V lost 3 bases and J lost 0; bases outside the gene matches: 25. Germline lookup yields CDR1 LNHNV and CDR2 YYDKDF (reference sequence). CDR3 sequence: CATSRRHAPTGTGTRSSNQPQHF. CDR3 DNA sequence: TGTGCCACCAGCAGGCGCCATGCCCCTACCGGGACAGGAACCAGGTCTAGCAATCAGCCCCAGCATTTT.

CDR3: CAWDRGQETQYF. CDR3 coding DNA: TGTGCCTGGGATAGGGGGCAAGAGACCCAGTACTTC. The chain combines TRBV30 with TRBJ2-5; a possible D gene is TRBD1 (6 bases). The V gene lost 5 bases and the J gene lost 2 bases, with 9 bases spanning the gap. The germline V gene encodes CDR1 GTSNPN and CDR2 SVGIG (reference sequence). This CDR3 has 12 residues.

This chain joins TRBV3-1 (or the pseudogene TRBV3-2) and TRBJ1-1, with TRBD1 matching 11 bases. Germline V gene data show CDR1 as LGHDT and CDR2 as YNNKEL (reference sequence). V trimming: 4 bases; J trimming: 4 bases; junction bases outside the gene matches: 8. This CDR3 spans 16 amino acids. CDR3 region: CASSLGQGAWGTEAFF. The CDR3 coding sequence is TGTGCCAGCAGCCTTGGACAGGGGGCTTGGGGCACTGAAGCTTTCTTT.

The gene calls are TRBV30 and TRBJ1-3; TRBD1 agrees at 8 bases. CDR1 and CDR2 (germline): GTSNPN, SVGIG (reference sequence). The junction had 6 bases not matched to a gene; V was cut back by 3 bases and J by 2 bases. The CDR3 is 15 residues long. The CDR3 loop is CAWRVGQGPGNTIYF. The DNA for the CDR3 is TGTGCCTGGAGGGTTGGACAGGGCCCTGGAAACACCATATATTTT.

J is TRBJ1-4 and V is TRBV28; D is possibly TRBD1 (5 bases). V was trimmed by 10 bases and J by 5 bases, leaving 20 bases between them. The CDR3 runs to 15 residues. Germline assignment: CDR1 MDHEN and CDR2 SYDVKM. The CDR3 here is CAILPGGFGNEKLFF. DNA of the CDR3: TGTGCCATCCTTCCCGGGGGTTTTGGCAATGAAAAACTGTTTTTT.

This rearrangement joins TRBV14 to TRBJ2-3; 7 bases are shared with TRBD1. CDR1 and CDR2 from the germline V gene are SGHDN and FVKESK. There are 15 residues in the CDR3. V lost 5 bases and J lost 3; bases outside the gene matches: 8. CDR3 sequence (DNA): TGTGCCAGCAGCACGCAGACAGGGAAAACAGATACGCAGTATTTT. This encodes CASSTQTGKTDTQYF.

The J gene is TRBJ2-7, the V gene TRBV2, with 8 nucleotides matching TRBD2. V dropped 3 bases and J dropped 4; count of bases not matched to a gene: 5. Germline CDR1 reads SNHLY; CDR2 reads FYNNEI. The CDR3 consists of 14 residues. Here the CDR3 reads CASSDAGGRYEQYF. CDR3 bases: TGTGCCAGCAGTGATGCGGGGGGTCGGTACGAGCAGTACTTC. The full variable domain, in which reference TRBV2 and TRBJ2-7 provide the parts outside the CDR3, is EPEVTQTPSHQVTQMGQEVILRCVPISNHLYFYWYRQILGQKVEFLVSFYNNEISEKSEIFDDQFSVERPDGSNFTLKIRSTKLEDSAMYFCASSDAGGRYEQYFGPGTRLTVT.

V usage is TRBV5-1 and J usage is TRBJ2-3, with 7 bases fitting TRBD1. In germline, CDR1 is SGHRS, CDR2 YFSETQ. The CDR3 has 15 residues. Trimming took 4 bases from V and 2 from J; bases not matched to a gene: 7. The CDR3 DNA sequence: TGCGCCAGCAGCACCAGACAGGGACCCACAGATACGCAGTATTTT. Protein: CASSTRQGPTDTQYF.

The CDR3 bases are TGCGCCAGCAGCTTGATGGTGAGCTCCTACGAGCAGTACTTC. Translating gives CASSLMVSSYEQYF. The V and J genes are TRBV5-1 and TRBJ2-7, with D hard to call. This CDR3 has 14 amino acids. Trimming took off 1 base at V and 0 bases at J, with 8 bases between the two ends. Germline-derived CDR1 and CDR2 are SGHRS and YFSETQ.

This chain connects TRBV5-1 to TRBJ2-3, with 7 nucleotides matching TRBD2. Germline V gene data show CDR1 as SGHRS and CDR2 as YFSETQ. This CDR3 has 14 amino acids. V lost 0 bases to trimming and J lost 6 bases; unmatched junction nucleotides: 4. The CDR3 is CASSLEGGADTQYF. DNA of the CDR3: TGCGCCAGCAGCTTGGAGGGAGGGGCCGATACGCAGTATTTT.

The rearrangement uses TRBV14 and TRBJ1-1, with D perhaps TRBD1 (5 bases). The CDR3 is 13 residues long. V gave up 3 bases and J gave up 5 bases, with 10 bases separating them. In germline, CDR1 is SGHDN, CDR2 FVKESK. This chain's CDR3 is CASSQFRVTEAFF. CDR3 nucleotide sequence: TGTGCCAGCAGCCAGTTCAGGGTGACTGAAGCTTTCTTT.

In this sample, this clone turned up once. V gene TRBV7-9 combines with J gene TRBJ1-2; the match to TRBD1 covers 7 bases. Germline loops: CDR1 SEHNR, CDR2 FQNEAQ (reference sequence). V was pared by 5 bases and J by 4 bases, with 10 bases of the junction left unmatched. This CDR3 spans 15 amino acids. DNA of the CDR3: TGTGCCAGCAGCAACCCCAGACAGGGCCCCTATGGCTACACCTTC. It yields the protein CASSNPRQGPYGYTF.

This chain connects TRBV2 to TRBJ1-2; tentative D call: TRBD1 (5 bases). This CDR3 is 14 amino acids long. V gave up 2 bases and J gave up 8 bases, with 15 bases separating them. The germline V gene encodes CDR1 SNHLY and CDR2 FYNNEI. The CDR3 sequence is CASSETTGIGGYTF. CDR3 DNA: TGTGCCAGCAGTGAAACCACAGGCATAGGAGGCTACACCTTC.

This chain uses TRBV11-2 with TRBJ2-2; TRBD1 matches at 8 bases. V lost 4 bases and J lost 3; bases outside the gene matches: 7. The germline CDR1 and CDR2 sequences are SGHAT and FQNNGV. The CDR3 runs 16 residues. CDR3 DNA sequence: TGTGCCAGCAGCTCCCAGGGGGCGCGGTACACCGGGGAGCTGTTTTTT. This sequence encodes CASSSQGARYTGELFF.

The CDR3, as DNA: TGTGCTAGTGGTTTGGGGCCGGGACAGGGTCGTCATGGCTACACCTTC. Its protein is CASGLGPGQGRHGYTF. The V gene is TRBV12-5, the J gene TRBJ1-2; TRBD1 aligns across 9 bases. Per the germline V gene, CDR1 is LGHNT and CDR2 is FRNRAP. The CDR3 sequence is 16 residues long. Trimming cost V 1 base and J 6 bases; bases outside gene matches: 9.

In DNA, the CDR3 is TGTGCCAGCAGTAAGGGACAGATGAACACTGAAGCTTTCTTT. Translating gives CASSKGQMNTEAFF. The J gene is TRBJ1-1, the V gene TRBV27; 7 nucleotides align to TRBD1. The CDR3 covers 14 residues. The germline CDR1 and CDR2 sequences are MNHEY and SMNVEV (reference sequence). After removal of 5 bases from V and 0 bases from J, the junction contained 3 bases not matched to a gene.

The chain joins TRBV18 to TRBJ2-1; 11 positions match TRBD1. This CDR3 region has 13 residues. CDR1 is KGHSH, CDR2 LQKENI, per germline. V was clipped by 6 bases and J by 8 bases; unmatched bases: 3. The CDR3 DNA reads as TGTGCCAGCTCCCGGGACAGGGGGGATGAGCAGTTCTTC. Amino acid sequence: CASSRDRGDEQFF.

This clone has a handful of counts. This chain uses TRBV10-3 with TRBJ2-1; 10 bases match TRBD2. Trimming took 10 bases from V and 10 from J; bases not matched to a gene: 10. Germline-derived CDR1 and CDR2 are ENHRY and SYGVKD. This CDR3 has 13 amino acids. CDR3 bases: TGTGCCAGCGCCTCTAGCGGGAGTAAGGAGCAGTTCTTC. The encoded protein is CASASSGSKEQFF.

This clone was observed a handful of times. The chain couples TRBV28 to TRBJ1-2; 7 bases agree with TRBD1. Trimming at V came to 3 bases and at J to 8 bases, leaving 3 bases not matched to a gene. The CDR3 spans 12 residues. Germline V lookup: CDR1 MDHEN, CDR2 SYDVKM. The chain's CDR3 is CASSLGQLGYTF. The DNA for the CDR3 is TGTGCCAGCAGTTTGGGACAGCTGGGCTACACCTTC.

This chain connects TRBV5-8 to TRBJ1-2; no definite D call. V lost 2 bases to trimming and J lost 0 bases, with 8 bases between them. CDR3 size: 14 residues. Germline values: CDR1 SGHTS, CDR2 YDEGEE. The CDR3 DNA reads TGTGCCAGCAGCTTACGGAGAGCTAACTATGGCTACACCTTC. The encoded protein is CASSLRRANYGYTF.

This chain joins TRBV5-1 and TRBJ1-2; TRBD1 agrees at 7 bases. This CDR3 is built from 15 residues. V lost 3 bases and J lost 8; bases outside the gene matches: 13. Germline lookup yields CDR1 SGHRS and CDR2 YFSETQ. The CDR3 region is CASSSPGGIVSGYTF. DNA of the CDR3: TGCGCCAGCAGCTCGCCAGGGGGAATTGTGAGCGGCTACACCTTC.

The chain links TRBV7-3 to TRBJ2-1; 9 bases are a match to TRBD2. Germline V gives CDR1 SGHTA, CDR2 FQGTGA. This CDR3 has 16 residues. Germline trimming cut 5 bases from V and 7 bases from J; bases unmatched to any gene: 12. CDR3 bases: TGTGCCAGCAGCCCCCAGGGCGGGAGGGCGGTAAATGAGCAGTTCTTC. This encodes CASSPQGGRAVNEQFF.

This clone turned up a few times. The CDR3 reads CASSRRQGENTEAFF. The CDR3 region has the DNA TGCGCCAGCAGCCGTCGACAGGGGGAAAACACTGAAGCTTTCTTT. V and J are TRBV5-1 and TRBJ1-1, with TRBD1 matching over 9 bases. J was trimmed by 2 bases and V by 4 bases; bases with no gene match: 6. Germline V gives CDR1 SGHRS, CDR2 YFSETQ. This CDR3 region has 15 residues.

The chain recombines TRBV6-5 with TRBJ1-5; perhaps TRBD1 as D (5 bases). This CDR3 has 13 amino acids. V dropped 7 bases and J dropped 3 bases, with 10 bases sitting between them. In germline, CDR1 is MNHEY, CDR2 SVGAGI. The CDR3 DNA is TGTGCCAGCACTCAGGGAACCAATCAGCCCCAGCATTTT. This translates into CASTQGTNQPQHF.

This clone has only one observation. CDR3 protein: CASSQGGQGANQPQHF. The CDR3 nucleotides read TGTGCCAGCAGCCAGGGGGGACAGGGGGCCAATCAGCCCCAGCATTTT. This chain links TRBV3-1 (or the pseudogene TRBV3-2) with TRBJ1-5; 12 bases are shared with TRBD1. CDR1 and CDR2 (germline): LGHDT, YNNKEL (reference sequence). CDR3 length: 16 amino acids. V was clipped by 3 bases and J by 3 bases; unmatched bases: 3.